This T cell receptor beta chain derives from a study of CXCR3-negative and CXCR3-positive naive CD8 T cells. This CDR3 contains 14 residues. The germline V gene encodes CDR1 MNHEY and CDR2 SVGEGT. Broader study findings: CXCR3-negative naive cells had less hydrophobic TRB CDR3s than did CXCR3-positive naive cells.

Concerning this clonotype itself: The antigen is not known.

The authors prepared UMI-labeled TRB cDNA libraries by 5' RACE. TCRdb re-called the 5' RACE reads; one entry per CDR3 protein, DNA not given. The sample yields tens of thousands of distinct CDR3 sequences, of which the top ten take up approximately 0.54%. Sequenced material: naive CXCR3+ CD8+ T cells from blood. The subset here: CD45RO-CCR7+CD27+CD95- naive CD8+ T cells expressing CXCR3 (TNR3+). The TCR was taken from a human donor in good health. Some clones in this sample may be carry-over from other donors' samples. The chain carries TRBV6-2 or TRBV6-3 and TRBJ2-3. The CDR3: CASTHSSEADTQYF.